This T cell receptor (beta chain) was profiled in a study of T cells in Graves' hyperthyroidism and ophthalmopathy. Details on this clonotype: Antigen specificity is unknown.

Graves' hyperthyroidism without ophthalmopathy progression within 18 months was termed stable. Those with hyperthyroidism were 18 to 65 years old, newly diagnosed, and ill for under 2 months. RNA transcripts were the template for amplifying TCR beta CDR3 regions. First-round RT-PCR targeting the TCR CDR3 was performed with the HTBI primer set. From the multiplex PCR reads, TCRdb called clonotypes with MiXCR, one entry per CDR3 protein. The sample has a few hundred thousand distinct CDR3 sequences; roughly 46% are singletons. Deletions cut 4 bases from V and 3 bases from J, with 10 bases between. This CDR3 comprises 13 residues. Looked up from germline, CDR1 is SEHNR and CDR2 is FQNEAQ (reference sequence). Study-level results: Among clonotypes expanded in thyroid above 0.001, most were also found in blood. Classification by a 13 V-J model distinguished ophthalmopathy from stable hyperthyroidism.

This clonotype was sampled from a woman aged 18-29 years with Graves' hyperthyroidism. V gene TRBV7-9 combines with J gene TRBJ2-7; possibly TRBD2 for D (6 bases). Sequencing was done on a sample of peripheral blood or thyroid tissue (not recorded which). This CDR3 reads CASSWPGDYEQYF. In nucleotides, the CDR3 is TGTGCCAGCAGCTGGCCGGGGGACTACGAGCAGTACTTC.